These T cell receptor beta chains were read from a single sample in a study of spatial heterogeneity in lung cancer. In TCRdb, the 5' RACE reads were re-called with MiXCR into one record per CDR3 protein. The sample records fewer than 60,000 distinct CDR3 sequences, roughly 7% being singletons. The sequencing used PBMCs, collected at follow-up. These receptors all stem from a female donor with early-stage non-small cell lung cancer. Both conserved end residues are part of each CDR3. The D gene is left open where the match is weak. Expanded clones get a size class; other rows say once, few or many, or leave the size out.

many TRBJ2-1 TRBD2 TRBV5-6 CASSFSTGLAGVEQFF TGTGCCAGCAGCTTCTCAACCGGACTAGCGGGGGTTGAGCAGTTCTTC
few TRBJ2-3 - TRBV28 CASSLGGSDTQYF TGTGCCAGCAGCCTAGGGGGGTCAGATACGCAGTATTTT
- TRBJ2-3 TRBD1 TRBV5-1 CASSLKGQGVADTQYF TGCGCCAGCAGCTTGAAGGGACAGGGGGTAGCAGATACGCAGTATTTT
many TRBJ1-1 TRBD1 TRBV6-5 CASSLQGGGTEAFF TGTGCCAGCAGTTTACAGGGGGGAGGCACTGAAGCTTTCTTT
many TRBJ1-1 TRBD1 TRBV5-1 CASSSETGDTEAFF TGCGCCAGCAGCTCCGAGACAGGGGACACTGAAGCTTTCTTT
few TRBJ2-7 TRBD1 TRBV15 CATSSRDRDHEQYF TGTGCCACCAGCAGCCGGGACAGGGACCACGAGCAGTACTTC
few TRBJ1-5 - TRBV5-6 CASSLKRGLGNQPQHF TGTGCCAGCAGCTTAAAGAGGGGCTTGGGCAATCAGCCCCAGCATTTT
medium-sized TRBJ2-7 - TRBV6-5 CASAGDMTYEQYF TGTGCCAGCGCCGGGGACATGACCTACGAGCAGTACTTC
many TRBJ1-1 - TRBV9 CASSVGGDIFKNTEAFF TGTGCCAGCAGCGTAGGAGGAGACATATTTAAGAACACTGAAGCTTTCTTT
many TRBJ2-4 TRBD2 TRBV19 CASSIYRLAGESSIQYF TGTGCCAGTAGTATATACAGACTAGCGGGGGAGAGTTCCATTCAGTACTTC
few TRBJ1-5 - TRBV19 CASSIGAAANQPQHF TGTGCCAGTAGTATTGGGGCAGCCGCCAATCAGCCCCAGCATTTT
many TRBJ1-1 - TRBV5-1 CASSLGAVDTEAFF TGCGCCAGCAGCTTGGGTGCCGTGGACACTGAAGCTTTCTTT
many TRBJ1-5 - TRBV20-1 CSARMGNSNQPQHF TGCAGTGCCAGGATGGGAAATAGCAATCAGCCCCAGCATTTT
few TRBJ2-7 - TRBV20-1 CSAQLRAPYEQYF TGCAGTGCCCAGCTCCGGGCCCCCTACGAGCAGTACTTC
many TRBJ1-2 - TRBV15 CATSRDGRERGYGYTF TGTGCCACCAGCAGAGATGGGAGGGAAAGGGGCTATGGCTACACCTTC
few TRBJ1-1 - TRBV7-2 CASSLISWTERGTEAFF TGTGCCAGCAGCCTTATAAGTTGGACCGAGCGGGGAACTGAAGCTTTCTTT
many TRBJ2-5 - TRBV11-2 CASSPTTGTQYF TGTGCCAGCAGCCCCACAACAGGGACCCAGTACTTC
few TRBJ1-2 - TRBV5-1 CASSLARENYGYTF TGCGCCAGCAGCTTGGCCCGGGAAAACTATGGCTACACCTTC
many TRBJ2-7 - TRBV12-3/TRBV12-4 CASTLGRHEQYF TGTGCCAGCACCCTAGGTCGACACGAGCAGTACTTC
- TRBJ1-5 - TRBV20-1 CNARPPAGNQPQHF TGCAATGCGCGCCCACCAGCGGGCAATCAGCCCCAGCATTTT
many TRBJ2-2 - TRBV5-1 CASSLRVGGRNTGELFF TGCGCCAGCAGCTTGAGGGTAGGCGGGCGGAACACCGGGGAGCTGTTTTTT
few TRBJ2-7 - TRBV6-2/TRBV6-3 CASKTGGVRSYEQYF TGTGCCAGCAAAACTGGAGGTGTTAGGAGCTACGAGCAGTACTTC
many TRBJ2-4 TRBD1 TRBV29-1 CSVAQGQGVAKNIQYF TGCAGCGTTGCCCAAGGGCAGGGGGTTGCCAAAAACATTCAGTACTTC
many TRBJ2-3 TRBD2 TRBV28 CASSEHGLAGTDTQYF TGTGCCAGCAGCGAACATGGACTAGCGGGCACAGATACGCAGTATTTT
many TRBJ2-3 - TRBV6-5 CASSLTSGPLTDTQYF TGTGCCAGCAGCCTAACATCGGGACCCCTCACAGATACGCAGTATTTT
many TRBJ2-7 - TRBV5-5 CASSFRLGNEQYF TGTGCCAGCAGCTTTCGGCTAGGGAACGAGCAGTACTTC
- TRBJ1-1 - TRBV30 CAWDSRNEAFF TGTGCCTGGGACAGCCGGAATGAAGCTTTCTTT
few TRBJ2-5 TRBD1 TRBV10-3 CAIRAGDRGETQYF TGTGCCATCAGGGCCGGGGACAGGGGAGAGACCCAGTACTTC
many TRBJ2-1 - TRBV7-2 CASSRQQVEQFF TGTGCCAGCAGCCGCCAGCAGGTTGAGCAGTTCTTC
once TRBJ1-4 TRBD1 TRBV7-2 CASSLRQGHEKLFF TGTGCCAGCAGCTTAAGACAGGGGCACGAAAAACTGTTTTTT